A single sample gave rise to the 26 T cell receptor beta chains below, sequenced in a study of blood T cell repertoires in COVID-19. Sequencing used immunoSEQ multiplex PCR; TCRdb keeps in-frame clones, though not all of them. In the table there are about 240,000 clones, about 85% of which are singletons. Sequenced input: peripheral blood. The source of these receptors is a man in his fifties or sixties who had recovered from COVID-19.

The chain links TRBV20-1 to TRBJ1-1; D unclear. CDR3 length: 11 residues. Germline V gene sequence: CDR1 DFQATT, CDR2 SNEGSKA (reference sequence). V gave up 6 bases and J gave up 12 bases, with 17 bases separating them. This CDR3 is CSAQYSTLSFF. Written as DNA, the CDR3 is TGCAGTGCCCAGTACAGTACCTTATCTTTCTTT.

Turning to this clone: The junction differs from germline at one of its ends, possibly a read error. The rearrangement joins TRBV6-5 to TRBJ1-2, with 9 bases identical to TRBD1. This CDR3 is 10 amino acids long. Per the germline V gene, CDR1 is MNHEY and CDR2 is SVGAGI. The CDR3 is CASSRDREVF. The DNA of the CDR3 is TGTGCCAGCAGCCGGGACAGGGAAGTCTTC.

The chain has TRBV5-1 and TRBJ2-1, with 10 bases that match TRBD2. Germline-derived CDR1 and CDR2 are SGHRS and YFSETQ. The CDR3 loop spans 14 amino acids. The junction had 4 bases not matched to a gene; V was cut back by 2 bases and J by 8 bases. CDR3 amino acids: CASSLAGGPYEQFF. Written as DNA, the CDR3 is TGCGCCAGCAGCTTAGCGGGGGGGCCCTATGAGCAGTTCTTC.

This clone occurred once. V is TRBV11-3 and J is TRBJ1-4; tentative D call: TRBD1 (6 bases). The CDR3 totals 13 residues. V lost 5 bases to trimming and J lost 6 bases, with 10 bases between them. The germline CDR1 and CDR2 sequences are SGHNT and YENEEA. The CDR3 reads CASSAYRDEKLFF. CDR3 nucleotide sequence: TGTGCCAGCAGCGCGTACAGGGATGAAAAACTGTTTTTT.

The CDR3 spells CASSTTNSPLHF. CDR3 nucleotide sequence: TGTGCCAGCAGCACTACCAATTCACCCCTCCACTTT. The V call is TRBV7-9, the J call TRBJ1-6, with no clear D. V was shortened by 5 bases and J by 7 bases, with 6 bases between the two germline ends. Germline V CDR1 and CDR2: SEHNR, FQNEAQ (reference sequence). The CDR3 is 12 amino acids.

This clone came up a few times. The J gene is TRBJ1-1, the V gene TRBV18; a weak D match, TRBD1 (5 bases). The germline V and J ends were trimmed by 3 bases and 4 bases, with 9 bases remaining between them. CDR3 length: 13 amino acids. From germline, CDR1 is KGHSH and CDR2 LQKENI. CDR3 in amino acids: CASSPQGGTEAFF. CDR3 DNA sequence: TGTGCCAGCTCACCCCAGGGCGGCACTGAAGCTTTCTTT.

The chain is built from TRBV4-1 and TRBJ2-2, with no clear D. The CDR3 contains 15 residues. Germline loops: CDR1 MGHRA, CDR2 YSYEKL. Trimming took off 6 bases at V and 3 bases at J, with 14 bases between the two ends. CDR3 bases: TGCGCCAGCAGTCCCAAGACTCGACACACCGGGGAGCTGTTTTTT. It specifies CASSPKTRHTGELFF.

V usage is TRBV9 and J usage is TRBJ2-3, with TRBD2 matching over 7 bases. The length of the CDR3 is 16 residues. From germline, CDR1 is SGDLS and CDR2 YYNGEE. Unmatched junction bases numbered 4, after V lost 0 bases and J lost 0 bases. The DNA of the CDR3 is TGTGCCAGCAGCGTAGTGGCTAGCGGCAGCACAGATACGCAGTATTTT. This codes for CASSVVASGSTDTQYF.

The chain joins TRBV15 to TRBJ2-7, with D possibly matching TRBD1 (5 bases). The V and J ends lost 2 bases and 5 bases respectively, with 10 bases between them. The CDR3 runs 13 residues. The germline V gene encodes CDR1 LNHNV and CDR2 YYDKDF (reference sequence). The CDR3 DNA sequence: TGTGCCACCAGCAGACAGGGAAGGGACGAGCAGTACTTC. Translating gives CATSRQGRDEQYF.

The chain carries TRBV7-6 and TRBJ2-6; unclear D gene. The CDR3 runs 14 residues. V shed 2 bases and J shed 4 bases, with 6 bases lying between them. Per the germline V gene, CDR1 is SGHVS and CDR2 is FNYEAQ. The CDR3 coding sequence is TGTGCCAGCAGCTTATCGTCGGGGGCCAACGTCCTGACTTTC. This sequence encodes CASSLSSGANVLTF.

The chain recombines TRBV18 with TRBJ2-5; the match to TRBD1 covers 7 bases. The CDR3 is made up of 16 amino acids. CDR1 KGHSH and CDR2 LQKENI come from the germline V gene. With V trimmed by 3 bases and J by 3 bases, 10 bases remained unmatched. CDR3 sequence reads: CASSPSRDRVKETQYF. The CDR3 bases are TGTGCCAGCTCACCTAGCCGGGACAGAGTGAAAGAGACCCAGTACTTC.

The J gene is TRBJ1-5, the V gene TRBV15; D may be TRBD1 (6 bases). This CDR3 region has 15 residues. Trimming removed 4 bases at V and 6 bases at J, with 16 bases between. Germline CDR1 is LNHNV and CDR2 is YYDKDF (reference sequence). CDR3 sequence: CATSMGGGGSQPQHF. The CDR3 region has the DNA TGTGCCACCAGCATGGGAGGGGGGGGCAGTCAGCCCCAGCATTTT.

The CDR3 coding sequence is TGTGCCAGCAGTGATCTTCGAAAAACGGGGGACGGGAATGAGCAGTTCTTC. It translates to CASSDLRKTGDGNEQFF. The V and J genes are TRBV25-1 and TRBJ2-1, with D possibly matching TRBD2 (6 bases). With 3 bases removed from V and 7 bases from J, the gap between germline ends came to 22 bases. Per the germline V gene, CDR1 is MGHDK and CDR2 is SYGVNS. The CDR3 runs 17 residues.

The rearrangement joins TRBV11-1 to TRBJ2-5; 8 bases align to TRBD1. Germline V gene data show CDR1 as SGHAT and CDR2 as FQDESV (reference sequence). The ends lost 5 bases at V and 9 bases at J; junction bases unmatched: 11. This CDR3 has 14 amino acids. The CDR3 sequence is CASSLGQGVGAQYF. The CDR3 region has the DNA TGTGCCAGCAGCCTTGGACAGGGAGTTGGGGCCCAGTACTTC.

This chain links TRBV30 with TRBJ2-1, with TRBD2 matching over 11 bases. This CDR3 is 15 amino acids long. Germline assignment: CDR1 GTSNPN and CDR2 SVGIG (reference sequence). V lost 0 bases to trimming and J lost 8 bases; unmatched junction nucleotides: 6. In nucleotides, the CDR3 is TGTGCCTGGAGTGTACGTAGCGGGGGGGGGCATGAGCAGTTCTTC. This encodes CAWSVRSGGGHEQFF.

The genes are TRBV9 and TRBJ2-3, with TRBD1 identical over 8 bases. With V trimmed by 4 bases and J by 4 bases, 11 bases remained unmatched. Germline V lookup: CDR1 SGDLS, CDR2 YYNGEE. The length of the CDR3 is 16 residues. The CDR3 protein is CASSPRTGKGADTQYF. The CDR3 DNA is TGTGCCAGCAGCCCACGGACAGGGAAAGGAGCAGATACGCAGTATTTT.

The chain recombines TRBV6-1 with TRBJ1-6; no firm D call. Germline assignment: CDR1 MNHNS and CDR2 SASEGT. Trimming stripped 0 bases from V and 7 bases from J, with 10 bases between. The CDR3 covers 15 residues. CDR3 protein: CASSEAGYRNSPLHF. The DNA for the CDR3 is TGTGCCAGCAGTGAAGCTGGTTATCGGAATTCACCCCTCCACTTT.

This clone was picked up a small number of times. This sample includes further DNA sequences coding for the same CDR3. The J gene is TRBJ2-2, the V gene TRBV6-5; D uncertain. The germline V gene has CDR1 MNHEY and CDR2 SVGAGI. The CDR3 consists of 11 residues. V was trimmed by 6 bases and J by 5 bases, leaving 4 bases between them. The CDR3 loop is CASSRTGELFF. CDR3 nucleotide sequence: TGTGCCAGCAGCCGGACCGGGGAGCTGTTTTTT.

The gene calls are TRBV5-4 and TRBJ2-3; D is unresolved. This CDR3 contains 14 residues. Germline V gives CDR1 SGHNT, CDR2 YYREEE (reference sequence). The V end lost 5 bases, the J end lost 2 bases, and 12 bases lay between the germline ends. The CDR3 DNA sequence: TGTGCCAGCAGGGCCGGGTCTATCACAGATACGCAGTATTTT. Translated: CASRAGSITDTQYF.

In its sample, this clone was seen once. The J gene is TRBJ2-5, the V gene TRBV28, with 8 bases matching TRBD1. V was pared by 6 bases and J by 5 bases, with 5 bases of the junction left unmatched. Germline CDR1 MDHEN, CDR2 SYDVKM. This CDR3 region has 13 residues. CDR3 residues: CASSYDRGETQYF. CDR3 DNA sequence: TGTGCCAGCAGCTATGACAGGGGCGAGACCCAGTACTTC.

The chain combines TRBV19 with TRBJ2-3; maybe TRBD1 (5 bases). Deletions cut 7 bases from V and 5 bases from J, with 16 bases between. CDR1 is LNHDA and CDR2 is SQIVND in the germline V gene (reference sequence). The CDR3 length is 14 residues. This CDR3 reads CASTAGLYRDTQYF. The CDR3 region has the DNA TGTGCCAGTACGGCAGGGCTTTACCGAGATACGCAGTATTTT.

The V call is TRBV6-6, the J call TRBJ1-6; D remains unclear. This CDR3 region has 14 residues. V dropped 2 bases and J dropped 9 bases, with 11 bases sitting between them. The germline gives CDR1 MNHNY, CDR2 SVGAGI (reference sequence). The CDR3: CASSYRREGSPLHF. DNA for the CDR3: TGTGCCAGCAGTTACCGCCGGGAGGGTTCACCCCTCCACTTT.

This sequence joins TRBV29-1 and TRBJ1-2; 7 positions agree with TRBD1. CDR3 size: 12 residues. V lost 6 bases to trimming and J lost 3 bases; unmatched junction nucleotides: 4. The germline gives CDR1 SQVTM, CDR2 ANQGSEA. The CDR3 sequence: CSVQGGDYGYTF. In DNA form, the CDR3 reads TGCAGCGTCCAGGGGGGCGACTATGGCTACACCTTC.

The J gene is TRBJ1-2, the V gene TRBV6-5; 8 nucleotides line up with TRBD1. This CDR3 spans 16 amino acids. V trimming: 0 bases; J trimming: 6 bases; junction bases outside the gene matches: 9. Germline loops: CDR1 MNHEY, CDR2 SVGAGI. The CDR3 spells CASSYSKRRQGNGYTF. In nucleotides, the CDR3 is TGTGCCAGCAGTTACTCGAAACGGCGACAGGGGAATGGCTACACCTTC.

The chain recombines TRBV5-1 with TRBJ1-5, with 7 bases aligning to TRBD1. V dropped 4 bases and J dropped 1; count of bases not matched to a gene: 2. The CDR3 runs to 14 residues. CDR1 and CDR2 from the germline V gene are SGHRS and YFSETQ. The CDR3 coding sequence is TGCGCCAGCAGCGCAGGGGGGAGCAATCAGCCCCAGCATTTT. Encoded protein: CASSAGGSNQPQHF.

V usage is TRBV6-5 and J usage is TRBJ2-6; TRBD1 agrees at 9 bases. The germline V gene has CDR1 MNHEY and CDR2 SVGAGI. J was trimmed by 3 bases and V by 4 bases; bases with no gene match: 4. The CDR3 is 16 residues long. This chain's CDR3 is CASSLDRGLGANVLTF. CDR3 DNA: TGTGCCAGCAGTTTGGACAGGGGTCTTGGGGCCAACGTCCTGACTTTC.